This is a list of T cell receptor beta chains from one sample in a study of T-cell memory formation after mild COVID-19. Each CDR3 protein is one row after TCRdb ran MiXCR on the 5' RACE reads. The sample includes 150,000 to 200,000 distinct CDR3 sequences, about 28% of them seen just once. The source material was PBMCs or a T cell subset sorted from them (not recorded which). The receptor source for this set is an adult woman who had mild COVID-19 (a few samples of this study predate the infection). Cell type and time point are not known. Both conserved end residues are part of each CDR3. D genes are given only for firm matches. Not every row has a clone size; where given, it reads once, few, many or a size class.

d_gene | j_gene | abundance | v_gene | len | CDR3nt | CDR3aa
. | TRBJ2-5 | many | TRBV15 | 15 | TGTGCCACCAGCAGAGACCCGGGTCAGCAAGAGACCCAGTACTTC | CATSRDPGQQETQYF
. | TRBJ2-3 | few | TRBV18 | 13 | TGTGCCAGCTCAAGGATAGAGGCAGATACGCAGTATTTT | CASSRIEADTQYF
. | TRBJ2-7 | few | TRBV7-2 | 13 | TGTGCCAGCAGCCGTATCAGGGCGGGAGAGCAGTACTTC | CASSRIRAGEQYF
TRBD1 | TRBJ1-1 | . | TRBV10-3 | 15 | TGTGCCATCAGTGCGACAGGGAGGGTGAACACTGAAGCTTTCTTT | CAISATGRVNTEAFF
TRBD2 | TRBJ2-7 | . | TRBV12-3/TRBV12-4 | 14 | TGTGCCAGCAGTTTAGGGCAGAGCGGGGCCGAGCAGTACTTC | CASSLGQSGAEQYF
. | TRBJ2-7 | few | TRBV7-9 | 14 | TGTGCCAGCAGCCATGATCGGGGGCTGCGTGAGCAGTACTTC | CASSHDRGLREQYF
. | TRBJ2-2 | few | TRBV11-3 | 14 | TGTGCCAGTTCGAGGACAGCGAACACCGGGGAGCTGTTTTTT | CASSRTANTGELFF
TRBD2 | TRBJ2-1 | . | TRBV7-9 | 15 | TGTGCCAGCAGCTTAGTCGCGGGAGCCTCCAATGAGCAGTTCTTC | CASSLVAGASNEQFF
. | TRBJ1-3 | . | TRBV5-1 | 15 | TGCGCCAGCAGCTTGGATGACTCCAGGGGAAACACCATATATTTT | CASSLDDSRGNTIYF
. | TRBJ2-7 | . | TRBV6-5 | 15 | TGTGCCAGCAGTGAGAGACGTACATCGTCCTACGAGCAGTACTTC | CASSERRTSSYEQYF
. | TRBJ2-1 | . | TRBV5-1 | 16 | TGCGCCAGCGCCCAAATACAGGGATCTTACTACAATGAGCAGTTCTTC | CASAQIQGSYYNEQFF
. | TRBJ1-4 | . | TRBV4-1 | 15 | TGCGCCAGCAGCCAAGACAGGGGATCCCCCGAAAAACTGTTTTTT | CASSQDRGSPEKLFF
. | TRBJ2-2 | few | TRBV19 | 15 | TGTGCCAGTAGTAAGGGGCATTCGGGGACCGGGGAGCTGTTTTTT | CASSKGHSGTGELFF
. | TRBJ2-7 | few | TRBV29-1 | 12 | TGCAGCGTTGAGTTCGGTGCCTACGAGCAGTACTTC | CSVEFGAYEQYF
TRBD2 | TRBJ2-1 | . | TRBV30 | 14 | TGTGCCTGGAGTGTTGATAGCGGGGGTAGGGAGCAGTTCTTC | CAWSVDSGGREQFF
TRBD2 | TRBJ2-1 | few | TRBV7-3 | 14 | TGTGCCAGCAGCTTAGTGGCGGGAGGGAATGAGCAGTTCTTC | CASSLVAGGNEQFF
TRBD1 | TRBJ1-5 | . | TRBV6-2/TRBV6-3 | 15 | TGTGCCAGCAGTTACCGGGACAGGGCTGGTCAGCCCCAGCATTTT | CASSYRDRAGQPQHF
. | TRBJ2-5 | . | TRBV6-6 | 17 | TGTGCCAGCAGTTTAGGAGGGGGGGCCCCAGTGGGAGAGACCCAGTACTTC | CASSLGGGAPVGETQYF
. | TRBJ1-1 | . | TRBV9 | 14 | TGTGCCAGCAGCCGGGACTTGGGGGTCACTGAAGCTTTCTTT | CASSRDLGVTEAFF
. | TRBJ1-5 | . | TRBV12-3/TRBV12-4 | 14 | TGTGCCAGCAGTTTAACGGAGAACAATCAGCCCCAGCATTTT | CASSLTENNQPQHF
. | TRBJ2-1 | . | TRBV7-7 | 15 | TGTGCCAGCAGCTTAAAGGGTAGCTCCTACAATGAGCAGTTCTTC | CASSLKGSSYNEQFF
. | TRBJ2-3 | . | TRBV7-8 | 16 | TGTGCCAGCAGTTCACTTAGCGGCGGGTTATCAGATACGCAGTATTTT | CASSSLSGGLSDTQYF
TRBD1 | TRBJ2-5 | few | TRBV4-2 | 15 | TGTGCCAGCAGCCCTTCGGACAGGGGAAGGGAGACCCAGTACTTC | CASSPSDRGRETQYF
. | TRBJ2-4 | . | TRBV12-3/TRBV12-4 | 12 | TGTGCCAGCAGTTTAGGGGTTTTCATTCAGTACTTC | CASSLGVFIQYF
. | TRBJ1-6 | . | TRBV10-3 | 12 | TGTGCCATCAGTGAGAACAGTTCACCCCTCCACTTT | CAISENSSPLHF
. | TRBJ2-7 | . | TRBV7-2 | 17 | TGTGCCAGCAGCTCCGGGCGGGGCGGATTAAGCTCCTACGAGCAGTACTTC | CASSSGRGGLSSYEQYF
TRBD2 | TRBJ2-3 | . | TRBV9 | 16 | TGTGCCAGCAGCGTGGGCGGGGGACTGGGCACAGATACGCAGTATTTT | CASSVGGGLGTDTQYF
. | TRBJ1-5 | few | TRBV30 | 14 | TGTGCCTGGAGTGTAGGTCAATCGAATTCGCCCCAGCATTTT | CAWSVGQSNSPQHF
TRBD1 | TRBJ2-3 | . | TRBV7-2 | 17 | TGTGCCAGCAGCCGGTGGGGACAGGTCTCCCGCACAGATACGCAGTATTTT | CASSRWGQVSRTDTQYF
TRBD1 | TRBJ2-7 | few | TRBV6-2/TRBV6-3 | 16 | TGTGCCAGCAGTTACCTGGGACAGAAAAGCTCCTACGAGCAGTACTTC | CASSYLGQKSSYEQYF
TRBD2 | TRBJ2-3 | few | TRBV12-3/TRBV12-4 | 14 | TGTGCCAGCAGTCTGGGACTAGCGACAGATACGCAGTATTTT | CASSLGLATDTQYF
. | TRBJ1-5 | . | TRBV6-5 | 14 | TGTGCCAGCAGTTACGACAGGACCTATCAGCCCCAGCATTTT | CASSYDRTYQPQHF
. | TRBJ1-1 | . | TRBV5-1 | 15 | TGCGCCAGCAGCTTAGTGGCAGCACTGAACACTGAAGCTTTCTTT | CASSLVAALNTEAFF
. | TRBJ2-4 | few | TRBV27 | 16 | TGTGCCAGCAGTTTATACAGCGGGCAAGCCAAAAACATTCAGTACTTC | CASSLYSGQAKNIQYF
. | TRBJ1-1 | few | TRBV7-9 | 15 | TGTGCCAGCAGCTTAACCAGGGATTGGAACACTGAAGCTTTCTTT | CASSLTRDWNTEAFF
. | TRBJ1-2 | . | TRBV24-1 | 11 | TGTGCCACCAGTGATTTGCGCGGCTACACCTTC | CATSDLRGYTF
TRBD1 | TRBJ2-7 | . | TRBV19 | 13 | TGTGCCAGTAGGAGACAGGGGGCCTACGAGCAGTACTTC | CASRRQGAYEQYF
. | TRBJ2-1 | few | TRBV5-1 | 16 | TGCGCCAGCAGCTCCCGGGTGAGCAGCTCCTACAATGAGCAGTTCTTC | CASSSRVSSSYNEQFF
. | TRBJ2-2 | few | TRBV3-1 | 13 | TGTGCCAGCAGCCAGGGATGGACCGGGGAGCTGTTTTTT | CASSQGWTGELFF
TRBD1 | TRBJ2-3 | few | TRBV5-1 | 15 | TGCGCCAGCAGCGGACCAGGGGGCTCAGCAGATACGCAGTATTTT | CASSGPGGSADTQYF